A single sample gave rise to the 4 T cell receptor beta chains below, sequenced in a study of blood T cell repertoires in COVID-19. Produced via immunoSEQ multiplex PCR; TCRdb's table is partial and in-frame only. The sample lists about 200,000 clones, roughly 81% seen once, with about 4.9% in the top ten. The sample taken for sequencing was peripheral blood. Receptors originate from a woman aged 80 or over with acute or convalescent COVID-19.

The chain carries TRBV29-1 and TRBJ2-2; 10 nucleotides match TRBD1. The germline CDR1 and CDR2 sequences are SQVTM and ANQGSEA. V lost 5 bases and J lost 7; bases outside the gene matches: 1. The CDR3 has 12 residues. The CDR3 spells CSVRTGGGELFF. CDR3 nucleotides: TGCAGCGTTCGGACAGGGGGCGGGGAGCTGTTTTTT.

The V gene is TRBV5-1, the J gene TRBJ2-7; 7 bases align to TRBD1. The ends lost 3 bases at V and 2 bases at J; junction bases unmatched: 8. The V gene's germline CDR1 is SGHRS and CDR2 YFSETQ. This CDR3 is 15 amino acids long. The CDR3 sequence: CASSWSGTETYEQYF. The CDR3 DNA reads TGCGCCAGCAGCTGGTCGGGGACAGAGACCTACGAGCAGTACTTC. Full variable domain (outside the CDR3, taken from reference TRBV5-1 and TRBJ2-7): KAGVTQTPRYLIKTRGQQVTLSCSPISGHRSVSWYQQTPGQGLQFLFEYFSETQRNKGNFPGRFSGRQFSNSRSEMNVSTLELGDSALYLCASSWSGTETYEQYFGPGTRLTVT.

The chain uses TRBV19 and TRBJ1-1; 11 nucleotides agree with TRBD1. The germline V gene encodes CDR1 LNHDA and CDR2 SQIVND (reference sequence). V shed 2 bases and J 5 bases; nucleotides not matched to a gene: 7. The CDR3 totals 16 residues. The CDR3 region has the DNA TGTGCCAGTAGTATAAGCGGGACAGGGGGTTCGACTGAAGCTTTCTTT. This translates into CASSISGTGGSTEAFF.

This rearrangement joins TRBV19 to TRBJ1-2, with D tentatively TRBD1 (5 bases). Germline V CDR1 and CDR2: LNHDA, SQIVND (reference sequence). With 6 bases removed from V and 3 bases from J, the gap between germline ends came to 17 bases. CDR3 size: 15 residues. The chain's CDR3 is CASSQNDAGDYGYTF. The CDR3 DNA is TGTGCCAGTAGCCAAAATGACGCGGGGGACTATGGCTACACCTTC. Full variable domain (remainder filled in from reference TRBV19 and TRBJ1-2): DGGITQSPKYLFRKEGQNVTLSCEQNLNHDAMYWYRQDPGQGLRLIYYSQIVNDFQKGDIAEGYSVSREKKESFPLTVTSAQKNPTAFYLCASSQNDAGDYGYTFGSGTRLTVV.